The 16 T cell receptor beta chains below all came from one sample that was sequenced in a study of CD8 T cells in ankylosing spondylitis. TCRdb re-called the 5' RACE reads with MiXCR, one entry per CDR3 protein. The sample lists a few hundred thousand distinct CDR3 sequences; approximately 10% were seen once. What was sequenced was blood, either unsorted or a sorted T cell fraction (not recorded which). These receptors came from a male donor with ankylosing spondylitis or in good health (not recorded which).

This clonotype was counted a few times. CDR3 sequence: CASRHGTDTGELFF. CDR3 sequence (DNA): TGTGCCAGCCGGCACGGGACAGACACCGGGGAGCTGTTTTTT. The chain links TRBV19 to TRBJ2-2; 7 bases match TRBD1. The germline CDR1 and CDR2 sequences are LNHDA and SQIVND (reference sequence). The trim removed 9 bases at V and 3 bases at J, leaving 7 bases unmatched. The CDR3 sequence is 14 residues long.

This clonotype was observed many times. The chain carries TRBV19 and TRBJ2-3, with D uncertain. CDR3 length: 12 amino acids. Between the trimmed V and J ends, which lost 6 bases and 5 bases, there was a span of 9 bases. CDR1 and CDR2 from the germline V gene are LNHDA and SQIVND (reference sequence). The CDR3 DNA reads TGTGCCAGTAGACAATCGGGAGATACGCAGTATTTT. The encoded protein is CASRQSGDTQYF. Supplemented by reference TRBV19 and TRBJ2-3, the full variable domain reads DGGITQSPKYLFRKEGQNVTLSCEQNLNHDAMYWYRQDPGQGLRLIYYSQIVNDFQKGDIAEGYSVSREKKESFPLTVTSAQKNPTAFYLCASRQSGDTQYFGPGTRLTVL.

The chain links TRBV3-1 to TRBJ2-3; D not certain. This CDR3 contains 14 residues. Germline loops: CDR1 LGHDT, CDR2 YNNKEL (reference sequence). V was clipped by 0 bases and J by 8 bases, with 12 bases between them. This chain's CDR3 is CASSQEGELGTQYF. The CDR3 DNA follows: TGTGCCAGCAGCCAAGAAGGCGAGTTAGGTACGCAGTATTTT.

This clonotype has only a few counts. DNA for the CDR3: TGTGCCAGCAGCTTAACAGCAAATTTTAACTATGGCTACACCTTC. Its protein is CASSLTANFNYGYTF. V usage is TRBV7-3 and J usage is TRBJ1-2; D is unresolved. Trimming cost V 0 bases and J 1 base, with 9 bases left between them. Germline CDR1 and CDR2: SGHTA and FQGTGA. This CDR3 spans 15 amino acids. The entire variable domain, with the rest obtained from reference TRBV7-3 and TRBJ1-2, is as follows: GAGVSQTPSNKVTEKGKYVELRCDPISGHTALYWYRQSLGQGPEFLIYFQGTGAADDSGLPNDRFFAVRPEGSVSTLKIQRTERGDSAVYLCASSLTANFNYGYTFGSGTRLTVV.

This clonotype occurred many times. The chain has TRBV7-2 and TRBJ2-3; 9 positions match TRBD2. CDR3 length: 15 residues. CDR1 is SGHTA, CDR2 FQGNSA, per germline. J was trimmed by 2 bases and V by 3 bases; bases with no gene match: 3. The CDR3 coding sequence is TGTGCCAGCAGCTTCCTAGCGGGGCTCACAGATACGCAGTATTTT. It specifies CASSFLAGLTDTQYF.

This clonotype has a count of ten or more. The chain couples TRBV18 to TRBJ2-2; D not certain. V was cut by 4 bases and J by 1 base, with 7 bases left in between. This CDR3 spans 14 amino acids. The germline V gene encodes CDR1 KGHSH and CDR2 LQKENI. CDR3 loop: CASSLQENTGELFF. The CDR3 DNA is TGTGCCAGCTCACTGCAGGAGAACACCGGGGAGCTGTTTTTT. Supplemented by reference TRBV18 and TRBJ2-2, the full variable domain reads NAGVMQNPRHLVRRRGQEARLRCSPMKGHSHVYWYRQLPEEGLKFMVYLQKENIIDESGMPKERFSAEFPKEGPSILRIQQVVRGDSAAYFCASSLQENTGELFFGEGSRLTVL.

As regards this clonotype: Just one base apart from a much larger clone, this may be a read error. CDR3 nucleotide sequence: TGTGCCAGCAGTCGTAGCGGGGGGGCCGCAGATACGCAGTATTTT. This translates into CASSRSGGAADTQYF. This sequence joins TRBV3-1 and TRBJ2-3; 11 bases line up with TRBD2. V shed 6 bases, J shed 4 bases, and the junction held 6 bases outside the gene matches. The CDR3 length is 15 residues. Germline CDR1 reads LGHDT; CDR2 reads YNNKEL (reference sequence).

This clonotype occurred many times. This chain links TRBV9 with TRBJ2-7, with a weak D call TRBD2 (6 bases). V was clipped by 7 bases and J by 4 bases, with 9 bases between them. The CDR3 covers 11 residues. Germline V gene lookup returns CDR1 SGDLS and CDR2 YYNGEE. The DNA for the CDR3 is TGTGCCAGCGGGGGGAAGTACGAGCAGTACTTC. It codes for CASGGKYEQYF.

This clonotype was observed at least ten times. The chain has TRBV5-1 and TRBJ2-5; TRBD1 is a possible D gene (6 bases). V lost 2 bases, J lost 3 bases, and 11 bases lay in between. Germline V lookup: CDR1 SGHRS, CDR2 YFSETQ. The CDR3 is 14 amino acids. The CDR3 sequence is CASSFQGNEETQYF. The CDR3 DNA follows: TGCGCCAGCAGCTTCCAGGGGAACGAAGAGACCCAGTACTTC.

This clonotype has ten or more counts. The chain is built from TRBV12-3 or TRBV12-4 and TRBJ1-2; D is unclear. The CDR3 has 14 amino acids. Deletions cut 5 bases from V and 4 bases from J, with 14 bases between. The CDR3 bases are TGTGCCAGCAGTCACCTCGGACGACCCTATGGCTACACCTTC. This encodes CASSHLGRPYGYTF.

This chain joins TRBV20-1 and TRBJ1-2; D remains ambiguous. The CDR3 length is 13 residues. V lost 3 bases to trimming and J lost 5 bases, with 13 bases between them. Germline-derived CDR1 and CDR2 are DFQATT and SNEGSKA (reference sequence). The chain's CDR3 is CSASQNRLYGYTF. As DNA, the CDR3 is TGCAGTGCTAGCCAGAACCGCCTTTATGGCTACACCTTC.

This clonotype was detected many times. The J gene is TRBJ2-6, the V gene TRBV5-1, with D unclear. Trimming removed 0 bases from V and 2 bases from J, with 3 bases in between. Germline loops: CDR1 SGHRS, CDR2 YFSETQ. The CDR3 has 14 amino acids. The CDR3 spells CASSLGTGANVLTF. CDR3 DNA sequence: TGCGCCAGCAGCTTGGGAACTGGGGCCAACGTCCTGACTTTC.

Comment on this clonotype: Given a much more abundant clone one base away, this may be a read error. The chain is built from TRBV12-3 or TRBV12-4 and TRBJ2-5; a possible D gene is TRBD1 (6 bases). V was clipped by 5 bases and J by 3 bases, with 16 bases between them. The CDR3 is 15 residues long. As DNA, the CDR3 is TGTGCCAGCAGTCCCTCGGGACACCTAGAAGAGACCCAGTACTTC. It is translated as CASSPSGHLEETQYF.

This clonotype has at least ten counts. The J gene is TRBJ2-3, the V gene TRBV27; 12 bases line up with TRBD2. Germline assignment: CDR1 MNHEY and CDR2 SMNVEV (reference sequence). The CDR3 totals 16 residues. Trimming took 5 bases from V and 1 from J; bases not matched to a gene: 4. CDR3 nucleotides: TGTGCCAGCAGTCAATGGACTAGCGGGGGCACAGATACGCAGTATTTT. Its translation: CASSQWTSGGTDTQYF.

At least ten counts were recorded for this clonotype. The J gene is TRBJ2-1, the V gene TRBV15; D is uncertain. Between the trimmed V and J ends, which lost 0 bases and 1 base, there was a span of 7 bases. The germline gives CDR1 LNHNV, CDR2 YYDKDF (reference sequence). The CDR3 contains 15 residues. The CDR3 DNA sequence: TGTGCCACCAGCAGAGATGTGGCTTCCTACAATGAGCAGTTCTTC. Its protein is CATSRDVASYNEQFF.

This clonotype was found many times. This chain joins TRBV20-1 and TRBJ1-6; possible D gene TRBD1, 5 bases. This CDR3 has 16 residues. Deletions cut 5 bases from V and 5 bases from J, with 19 bases between. The germline CDR1 and CDR2 sequences are DFQATT and SNEGSKA (reference sequence). CDR3 nucleotide sequence: TGCAGTGCTCACGCCGCTCAGGGAATCGATAATTCACCCCTCCACTTT. Its protein product is CSAHAAQGIDNSPLHF.